This T cell receptor (beta chain) was sequenced in a study of CD8+ T cells in alopecia areata. Looking at the study overall: Tofacitinib was given for 6 to 18 months, then stopped for 6 months.

Extracted RNA was reverse transcribed, and the resulting cDNA served as sequencing template. The table came from immunoSEQ multiplex PCR; TCRdb's copy has only in-frame clones and leaves some out. The sample shows about 140,000 clones, more than 85% of them seen only once. Indicated treatment: oral pan-JAK inhibitor, 5-10 mg twice daily. In the case of this clone: One junction end disagrees with the germline gene, perhaps due to a read error.

This CDR3 spans 16 amino acids. Germline V gives CDR1 SSHAT, CDR2 FNYEAQ (reference sequence). This sample comprised CD8+ T cells sorted from blood, obtained at week 4, from a patient treated with tofacitinib. The chain employs TRBV7-7 and TRBJ2-3, with 10 positions matching TRBD2. The TCR originated in a human donor with alopecia areata. CDR3 region: CASSLEASGSPDTQYF. The DNA of the CDR3 is TGTGCTAGCAGCTTAGAGGCTAGCGGGAGTCCAGATACGCAGTATTTT.